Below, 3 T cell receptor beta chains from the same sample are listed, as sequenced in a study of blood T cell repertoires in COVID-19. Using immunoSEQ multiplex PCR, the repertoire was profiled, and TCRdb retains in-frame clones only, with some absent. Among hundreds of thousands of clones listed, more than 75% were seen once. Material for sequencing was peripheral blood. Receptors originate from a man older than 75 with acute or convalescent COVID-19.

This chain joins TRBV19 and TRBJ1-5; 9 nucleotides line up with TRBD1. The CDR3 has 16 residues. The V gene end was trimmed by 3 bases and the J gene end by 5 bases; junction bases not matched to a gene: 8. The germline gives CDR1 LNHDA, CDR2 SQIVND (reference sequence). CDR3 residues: CASSMGQGSRHQPQHF. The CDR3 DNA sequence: TGTGCCAGTAGTATGGGACAGGGCAGCAGACATCAGCCCCAGCATTTT.

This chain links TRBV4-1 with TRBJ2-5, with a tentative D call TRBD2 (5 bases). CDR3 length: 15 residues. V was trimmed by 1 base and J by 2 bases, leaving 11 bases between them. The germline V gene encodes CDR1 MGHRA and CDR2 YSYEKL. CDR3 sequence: CASSQGSGPQETQYF. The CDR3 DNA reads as TGCGCCAGCAGCCAAGGGAGCGGACCGCAAGAGACCCAGTACTTC.

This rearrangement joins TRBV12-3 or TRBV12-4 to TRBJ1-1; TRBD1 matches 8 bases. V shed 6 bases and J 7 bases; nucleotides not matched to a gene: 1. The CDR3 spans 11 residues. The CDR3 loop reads CASSDRGEAFF. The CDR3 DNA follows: TGTGCCAGCAGCGACAGGGGTGAAGCTTTCTTT.